A selection of T cell receptor beta chains follows, all from one sample in a study of control samples from healthy donors and cancer patients. The protocol was immunoSEQ multiplex PCR, while the TCRdb copy is restricted to in-frame clones and leaves out a portion. The table records roughly 52,000 clones, 85% to 95% of them present only once. The source material was blood. All receptors come from a young man in good health. CDR3s include the opening cysteine and the closing phenylalanine or tryptophan. A D gene is named only where the DNA matches it firmly.

V	D	J	CDR3	DNA
TRBV11-2	TRBD1	TRBJ2-7	CASSLGQVYEQYF	TGTGCCAGCAGTCTTGGACAGGTCTACGAGCAGTACTTC
TRBV18	-	TRBJ2-1	CASSPLGDSYNEQFF	TGTGCCAGCTCACCCCTCGGGGACTCCTACAATGAGCAGTTCTTC
TRBV4-2	TRBD2	TRBJ2-7	CASSQTSGHRLSYEQYF	TGTGCCAGCAGCCAGACTAGCGGGCATCGACTCTCCTACGAGCAGTACTTC
TRBV7-3	TRBD2	TRBJ2-2	CASSPTSANTGELFF	TGTGCCAGCAGCCCGACTAGCGCAAACACCGGGGAGCTGTTTTTT
TRBV7-2	TRBD1	TRBJ2-7	CASSLEWGVGGQGRYEQYF	TGTGCCAGCAGCTTAGAGTGGGGGGTTGGGGGACAGGGTAGATACGAGCAGTACTTC
TRBV2	TRBD1	TRBJ2-7	CAIQGQKGEQYF	TGTGCCATCCAGGGACAGAAAGGCGAGCAGTACTTC
TRBV5-1	-	TRBJ1-1	CASSSSRIGVNTEAFF	TGCGCCAGCAGCTCCTCTCGGATAGGGGTCAACACTGAAGCTTTCTTT
TRBV28	TRBD1	TRBJ1-6	CASRRQGADSPLHF	TGTGCCAGCAGAAGACAGGGGGCGGATTCACCCCTCCACTTT
TRBV28	-	TRBJ2-3	CASSSRDSQTDTQYF	TGTGCCAGCAGTTCCCGGGACTCACAGACAGATACGCAGTATTTT
TRBV27	TRBD1	TRBJ1-5	CASRVGQGNQPQHF	TGTGCCAGCAGAGTGGGACAGGGTAATCAGCCCCAGCATTTT
TRBV9	-	TRBJ2-7	CASSSPARPEQYF	TGTGCCAGCAGCTCTCCTGCAAGGCCTGAGCAGTACTTC
TRBV15	-	TRBJ1-1	CATSSPRGRNTEAFF	TGTGCCACCAGCAGCCCCCGGGGCAGGAACACTGAAGCTTTCTTT
TRBV28	TRBD2	TRBJ2-1	CASSSLGTSGRYNEQFF	TGTGCCAGCAGTTCGCTCGGGACTAGCGGGAGGTACAATGAGCAGTTCTTC
TRBV7-8	-	TRBJ1-6	CASSFRAQSSYNSPLHF	TGTGCCAGCAGCTTCCGGGCCCAGAGCTCCTATAATTCACCCCTCCACTTT
TRBV18	-	TRBJ2-7	CASSPPSRGEQYF	TGTGCCAGCTCACCACCGTCCCGGGGCGAGCAGTACTTC
TRBV6-4	-	TRBJ2-1	CASSERPADHNEQFF	TGTGCCAGCAGTGAAAGGCCAGCGGACCACAATGAGCAGTTCTTC
TRBV6-5	-	TRBJ1-1	CASSSGGTEAFF	TGTGCCAGCAGTTCCGGGGGCACTGAAGCTTTCTTT
TRBV28	TRBD2	TRBJ2-7	CATSGRVNEQYF	TGTGCCACCAGCGGGAGAGTCAACGAGCAGTACTTC
TRBV5-6	-	TRBJ1-2	CASSPDGSNYGYTF	TGTGCCAGCAGCCCTGACGGATCTAACTATGGCTACACCTTC
TRBV5-5	TRBD1	TRBJ1-3	CASSPRAGGFGNTIYF	TGTGCCAGCAGCCCCCGCGCAGGGGGCTTTGGAAACACCATATATTTT
TRBV7-8	TRBD1	TRBJ2-7	CASSDRDRGRKQYF	TGTGCCAGCAGCGACCGGGACAGGGGTAGGAAGCAGTACTTC
TRBV27	TRBD1	TRBJ2-2	CASSPPGQGATGELFF	TGTGCCAGCAGTCCGCCGGGACAGGGGGCAACCGGGGAGCTGTTTTTT
TRBV19	-	TRBJ1-1	CASSTGRGLNTEAFF	TGTGCCAGTAGCACAGGGAGAGGCCTGAACACTGAAGCTTTCTTT
TRBV7-8	-	TRBJ2-5	CASSLAGWGTQYF	TGTGCCAGCAGCTTAGCCGGGTGGGGCACCCAGTACTTC
TRBV2	-	TRBJ1-2	CASSRLDNYGYTF	TGTGCCAGCAGTCGCCTAGACAACTATGGCTACACCTTC
TRBV30	-	TRBJ1-1	CAWSAARGTEAFF	TGTGCCTGGAGTGCCGCTCGGGGGACTGAAGCTTTCTTT
TRBV29-1	TRBD1	TRBJ2-3	CSVADRVADTQYF	TGCAGCGTGGCGGACAGGGTAGCCGATACGCAGTATTTT
TRBV5-1	TRBD2	TRBJ2-1	CASSWGTSGSFYNEQFF	TGCGCCAGCAGCTGGGGGACTAGCGGGAGTTTCTACAATGAGCAGTTCTTC